This entry is about one TCR beta chain. What it binds is not known. TCRdb's table, derived via immunoSEQ multiplex PCR, lists solely in-frame clones and lacks some. The sample shows about 310,000 clones, roughly 88% of them seen only once. The record originates from a study of cytomegalovirus exposure and HLA in healthy donors. These donors were members of the approximately 110-subject validation cohort, a group separate from the approximately 670-subject first cohort. Whole-study findings and limits: It was 164 TCR beta chains that were listed as cytomegalovirus-associated. According to a subsequent analysis, TCR clusters identified in the first cohort showed a tendency to co-occur across the approximately 120 validation repertoires.

Between the trimmed V and J ends, which lost 3 bases and 0 bases, there was a span of 13 bases. Germline values: CDR1 SGHDT, CDR2 YYEEEE. The CDR3 extends over 15 amino acids. Sequenced input: PBMCs. The receptor was derived from a man aged 25-40 years in good health and CMV-seronegative. The chain has TRBV5-6 and TRBJ2-7; tentatively, D is TRBD2 (7 bases). The CDR3 coding sequence is TGTGCCAGCAGCTCCATGGGAGGGGGCTCCTACGAGCAGTACTTC. It yields the protein CASSSMGGGSYEQYF.